The source of this TCR beta chain is a study of cytomegalovirus exposure and HLA in healthy donors (dated by TCRdb to about 2017). The study in broad terms: According to a later analysis, one platform produced both the 120 validation repertoires and the 666 repertoires of the first cohort. To predict cytomegalovirus infection status, the study brought together high-throughput TCR immunosequencing, statistical association of individual TCRs with disease status, and machine learning. In addition to the first cohort of 666 subjects, a separate validation cohort of 120 different subjects was used. The study was designed to test whether signatures of past pathogen exposure could be identified by cataloging public T cell receptors.

Donors formed part of the validation cohort, which comprised 120 subjects and was distinct from the first cohort of fewer than 750 subjects. The CDR3 runs 12 residues from the cysteine to the phenylalanine. The read is trimmed to its CDR3 DNA, 36 bases read in frame from base 1. Taken from the germline V gene (reference sequence), the CDR1 and CDR2 loops are SGHNT and YYREEE. V lost 4 bases and J lost 3 bases; the stretch between them is 8 bases long. The receptor library was made with the immunoSEQ multiplex PCR assay. Under the source paper's analysis protocol: A statistical classification framework was developed to diagnose cytomegalovirus status using the catalog of TCR beta chain sequences. As stored in TCRdb, this immuneACCESS dataset retains in-frame rearrangements with V and J assigned. A fraction of the clones does not appear; measured against another copy, unresolved V genes explain less than half of the discrepancy, and the remainder lacks a known reason. Clonal size and the V and J genes are those of that table, whereas D and trimming came from the DNA. This sample lists 200,000 to 250,000 clones; less than 90% were detected once. Jointly, the top ten make up 5.5% to 6.5% of the sample.

Concerning this clone itself: The target of this receptor is not known. No base quality information exists; no much larger clone differs at one position.

Study-level results and caveats: A later analysis lacked HLA typing for the validation cohort, so it scored co-occurrence in that cohort across all 120 repertoires. Three of the identified cytomegalovirus-associated TCR beta chains were confirmed in vitro to be specific for cytomegalovirus antigens. The authors suggested that the approach could potentially be generalized to other disease states and immunological phenotypes. Most TCR sequences were seen in very few donors, while some public TCRs were found in many individuals. In both the original and validation cohorts, the classifier was reported to diagnose cytomegalovirus status with high specificity and sensitivity. A later analysis found that TCRs clustered in the first cohort also tended to co-occur in the approximately 120 validation repertoires, with 90% to 95% of cluster scores above 0. The study gave a list of 150 to 200 TCR beta chains associated with cytomegalovirus.

The receptor was isolated from a woman aged 18-29 years in good health and CMV-seronegative. Sequenced input: PBMCs. The chain is made from TRBV5-4 and TRBJ2-7, with no confidently assigned D gene. The sequenced DNA: TGTGCCAGCAGCCCAAACGGCTACGAGCAGTACTTC. The encoded protein is CASSPNGYEQYF.